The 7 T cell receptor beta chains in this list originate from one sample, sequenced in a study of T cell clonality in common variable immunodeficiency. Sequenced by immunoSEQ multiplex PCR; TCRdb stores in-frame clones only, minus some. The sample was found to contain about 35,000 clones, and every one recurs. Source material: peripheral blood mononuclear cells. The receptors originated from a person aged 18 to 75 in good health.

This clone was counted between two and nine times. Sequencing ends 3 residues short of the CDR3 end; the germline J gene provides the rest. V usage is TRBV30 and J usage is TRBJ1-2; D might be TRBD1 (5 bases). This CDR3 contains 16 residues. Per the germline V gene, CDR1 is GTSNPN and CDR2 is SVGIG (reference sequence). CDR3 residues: CAWSPGTSGSTDTYTF. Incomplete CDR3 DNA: TGTGCCTGGAGTCCCGGGACTAGCGGGAGCACAGATACC.

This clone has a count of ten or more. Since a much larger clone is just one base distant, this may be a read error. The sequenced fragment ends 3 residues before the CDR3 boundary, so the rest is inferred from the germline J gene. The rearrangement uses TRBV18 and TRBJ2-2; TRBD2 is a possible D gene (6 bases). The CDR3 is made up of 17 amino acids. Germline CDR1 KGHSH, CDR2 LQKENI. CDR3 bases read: TGTGCCAGCTCACCAGCATCTGGGTGGGGCGGGGCCAACGTG. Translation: CASSPASGWGGANV. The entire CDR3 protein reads CASSPASGWGGANVLFF. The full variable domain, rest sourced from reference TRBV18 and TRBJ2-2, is NAGVMQNPRHLVRRRGQEARLRCSPMKGHSHVYWYRQLPEEGLKFMVYLQKENIIDESGMPKERFSAEFPKEGPSILRIQQVVRGDSAAYFCASSPASGWGGANVLFFGEGSRLTVL.

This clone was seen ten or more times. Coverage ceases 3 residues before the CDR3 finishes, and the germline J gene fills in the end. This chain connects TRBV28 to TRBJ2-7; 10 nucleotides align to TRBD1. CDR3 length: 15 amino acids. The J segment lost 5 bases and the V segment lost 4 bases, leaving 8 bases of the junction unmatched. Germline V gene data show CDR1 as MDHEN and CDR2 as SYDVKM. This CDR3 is CASSSPGTGEHEQYF. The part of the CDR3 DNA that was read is TGTGCCAGCAGTTCTCCCGGGACAGGGGAACACGAG.

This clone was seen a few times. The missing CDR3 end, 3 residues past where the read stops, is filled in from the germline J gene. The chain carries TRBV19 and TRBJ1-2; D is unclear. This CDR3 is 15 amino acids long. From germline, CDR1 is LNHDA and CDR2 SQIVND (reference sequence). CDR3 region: CASSIDHPSTDTYTF. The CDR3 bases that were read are TGTGCCAGTAGTATAGATCATCCCAGCACAGATACC.

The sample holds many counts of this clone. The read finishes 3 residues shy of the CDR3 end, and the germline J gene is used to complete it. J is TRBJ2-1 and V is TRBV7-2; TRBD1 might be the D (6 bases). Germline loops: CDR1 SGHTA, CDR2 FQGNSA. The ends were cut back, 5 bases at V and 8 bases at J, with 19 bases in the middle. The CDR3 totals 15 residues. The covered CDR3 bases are TGTGCCAGCAGCCGCCCCGAATCAGGGGTAGATGAG. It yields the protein CASSRPESGVDE. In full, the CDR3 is CASSRPESGVDEQFF.

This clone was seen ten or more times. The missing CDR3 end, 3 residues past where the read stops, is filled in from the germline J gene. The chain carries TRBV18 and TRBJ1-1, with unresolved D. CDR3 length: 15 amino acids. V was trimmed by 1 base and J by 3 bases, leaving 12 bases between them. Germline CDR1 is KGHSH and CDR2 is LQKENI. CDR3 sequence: CASSPRTLSDTEAFF. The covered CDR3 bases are TGTGCCAGCTCACCACGGACTCTAAGTGACACTGAA.

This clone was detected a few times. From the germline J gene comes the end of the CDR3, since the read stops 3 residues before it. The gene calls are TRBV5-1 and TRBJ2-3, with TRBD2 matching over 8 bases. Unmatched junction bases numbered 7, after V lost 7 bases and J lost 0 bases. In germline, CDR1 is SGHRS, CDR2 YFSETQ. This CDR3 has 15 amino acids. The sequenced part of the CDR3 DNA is TGCGCCAGCCATAGCGGGGAGCCTAGCACAGATACG. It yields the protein CASHSGEPSTDT. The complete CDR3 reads CASHSGEPSTDTQYF.